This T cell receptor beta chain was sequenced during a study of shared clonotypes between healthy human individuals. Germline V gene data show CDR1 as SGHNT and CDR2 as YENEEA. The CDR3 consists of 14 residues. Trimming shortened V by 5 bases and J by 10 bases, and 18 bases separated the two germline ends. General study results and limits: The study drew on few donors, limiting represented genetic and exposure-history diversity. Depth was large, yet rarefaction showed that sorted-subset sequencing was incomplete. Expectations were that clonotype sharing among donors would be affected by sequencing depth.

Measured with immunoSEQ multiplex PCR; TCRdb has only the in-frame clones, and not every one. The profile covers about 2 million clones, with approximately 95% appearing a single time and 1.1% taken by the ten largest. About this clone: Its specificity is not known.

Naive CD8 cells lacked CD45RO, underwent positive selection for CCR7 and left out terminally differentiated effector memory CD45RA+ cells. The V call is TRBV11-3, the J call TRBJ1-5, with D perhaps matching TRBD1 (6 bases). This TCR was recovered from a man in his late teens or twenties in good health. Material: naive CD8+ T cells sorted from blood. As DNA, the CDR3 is TGTGCCAGCAGCCACCGACAGGTAAGAGGACCCCAGCATTTT. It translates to CASSHRQVRGPQHF.